Below, 17 T cell receptor beta chains from the same sample are listed, as sequenced in a study of vaccination and CD4 T cells after COVID-19. Oncomine TCR Beta short-read sequencing was applied to DNA from cultured CD4+ T cells. TCRdb ran MiXCR on the PCR reads and lists one entry per CDR3 protein. The sample yields 13,000 or so distinct CDR3 sequences, around two thirds seen once. Which antigens these TCRs recognize remains unknown. Treatment: approximately 9-day PBMC culture with coronavirus spike peptide pools or control peptides (ViraFEST assay). The sequencing sample was made of CD4+ T cells from blood, cultured in vitro. The origin of the receptors is a human donor who had recovered from COVID-19.

The chain employs TRBV6-4 and TRBJ1-6; no firm D call. Germline CDR1 and CDR2: MRHNA and SNTAGT. The CDR3 contains 13 residues. With 5 bases removed from V and 10 bases from J, the gap between germline ends came to 12 bases. CDR3 sequence reads: CASSTDTGSPLHF. In DNA form, the CDR3 reads TGTGCCAGCAGTACAGACACCGGATCACCCCTCCACTTT.

The rearrangement links TRBV20-1 to TRBJ1-5; TRBD1 matches at 10 bases. The CDR3 spans 19 residues. Germline V gene lookup returns CDR1 DFQATT and CDR2 SNEGSKA (reference sequence). Losses at the gene ends were 0 bases for V and 1 base for J; bases not matched to a gene: 12. The CDR3 protein is CSARDISDRGLESNQPQHF. The CDR3, as DNA: TGCAGTGCTAGAGATATTAGTGACAGGGGGCTTGAAAGCAATCAGCCCCAGCATTTT.

This rearrangement joins TRBV20-1 to TRBJ2-3; D not resolved. This CDR3 contains 12 residues. Germline loops: CDR1 DFQATT, CDR2 SNEGSKA (reference sequence). The V end lost 1 base, the J end lost 5 bases, and 7 bases lay between the germline ends. The CDR3 loop reads CSARGGLDTQYF. As DNA, the CDR3 is TGCAGTGCTAGAGGTGGGTTAGATACGCAGTATTTT.

CDR3 nucleotides: TGCAGTGTTTCTTCCACCCGACAGGGAGGCCCTAATTCACCCCTCCACTTT. It translates to CSVSSTRQGGPNSPLHF. This chain connects TRBV20-1 to TRBJ1-6, with 7 bases lining up with TRBD1. Germline V gene sequence: CDR1 DFQATT, CDR2 SNEGSKA (reference sequence). CDR3 size: 17 residues. The junction had 18 bases not matched to a gene; V was cut back by 7 bases and J by 6 bases.

J is TRBJ2-7 and V is TRBV19, with TRBD1 matching 7 bases. The V gene end was trimmed by 6 bases and the J gene end by 0 bases; junction bases not matched to a gene: 8. The CDR3 has 15 residues. CDR1 and CDR2 (germline): LNHDA, SQIVND (reference sequence). In DNA, the CDR3 is TGTGCCAGTAGCGCTAGGGGACAGTCCTCCTACGAGCAGTACTTC. Its protein is CASSARGQSSYEQYF.

CDR3 protein: CASSLRRGGANVLTF. The CDR3 bases are TGTGCCAGCAGCTTAAGGCGGGGAGGGGCCAACGTCCTGACTTTC. The V gene is TRBV7-9, the J gene TRBJ2-6; maybe TRBD2 (6 bases). The V gene's germline CDR1 is SEHNR and CDR2 FQNEAQ (reference sequence). The CDR3 covers 15 residues. Trimming removed 2 bases from V and 4 bases from J, with 9 bases in between.

This chain links TRBV10-3 with TRBJ2-5; 9 nucleotides line up with TRBD2. V shed 3 bases, J shed 4 bases, and the junction held 6 bases outside the gene matches. Germline V gives CDR1 ENHRY, CDR2 SYGVKD. This CDR3 contains 15 residues. In DNA, the CDR3 is TGTGCCATCAGTGACCCGACTAGCGGTGGAGAGACCCAGTACTTC. This sequence encodes CAISDPTSGGETQYF.

Here the CDR3 reads CSVDRLAGVSDTQYF. In DNA, the CDR3 is TGCAGCGTTGACCGGCTAGCGGGAGTTAGTGATACGCAGTATTTT. The V and J genes are TRBV29-1 and TRBJ2-3; TRBD2 agrees at 10 bases. The CDR3 covers 15 residues. Trimming at V came to 3 bases and at J to 6 bases, leaving 9 bases not matched to a gene. Germline V gene lookup returns CDR1 SQVTM and CDR2 ANQGSEA.

The chain recombines TRBV28 with TRBJ1-6, with D perhaps TRBD1 (6 bases). The CDR3 is 14 residues long. The V and J ends lost 4 bases and 6 bases respectively, with 10 bases between them. CDR1 and CDR2 from the germline V gene are MDHEN and SYDVKM. CDR3 protein: CASSYREFNSPLHF. The CDR3 DNA sequence: TGTGCCAGCAGTTACAGGGAATTTAATTCACCCCTCCACTTT.

The V call is TRBV6-5, the J call TRBJ1-2; perhaps TRBD1 as D (5 bases). Germline V CDR1 and CDR2: MNHEY, SVGAGI. The CDR3 totals 14 residues. Deletions cut 0 bases from V and 6 bases from J, with 11 bases between. CDR3 in amino acids: CASSYSVEGDGYTF. The DNA of the CDR3 is TGTGCCAGCAGTTACTCGGTTGAAGGGGATGGCTACACCTTC.

This clonotype has a handful of counts. The chain has TRBV6-1 and TRBJ1-1, with a weak D call TRBD1 (6 bases). The CDR3 has 13 residues. Trimming shortened V by 2 bases and J by 11 bases, and 15 bases separated the two germline ends. CDR1 is MNHNS, CDR2 SASEGT, per germline. CDR3 coding DNA: TGTGCCAGCAGTGAAACCCCTAACAGGGATGCTTTCTTT. This gives the protein CASSETPNRDAFF.

The chain joins TRBV24-1 to TRBJ1-2, with no clear D. The CDR3 spans 12 residues. Trimming removed 4 bases from V and 4 bases from J, with 6 bases in between. The germline V gene has CDR1 KGHDR and CDR2 SFDVKD. Here the CDR3 reads CATSDPAYGYTF. In DNA, the CDR3 is TGTGCCACCAGTGACCCTGCCTATGGCTACACCTTC.

The gene calls are TRBV5-8 and TRBJ2-7; 8 positions match TRBD1. The V and J ends lost 3 bases and 5 bases, in that order; junction bases with no gene match: 7. Germline V gene lookup returns CDR1 SGHTS and CDR2 YDEGEE. The CDR3 length is 14 residues. The CDR3: CASSSDRAFDEQYF. In DNA, the CDR3 is TGTGCCAGCAGCTCGGACAGGGCATTCGACGAGCAGTACTTC.

The CDR3 nucleotides read TGCAGTGCTAGAGGAAAGACAGGGGTGAGCAATCAGCCCCAGCATTTT. Amino acids: CSARGKTGVSNQPQHF. The rearrangement joins TRBV20-1 to TRBJ1-5; 8 positions agree with TRBD1. With V trimmed by 1 base and J by 1 base, 6 bases remained unmatched. The CDR3 is made up of 16 amino acids. In germline, CDR1 is DFQATT, CDR2 SNEGSKA (reference sequence).

This chain uses TRBV7-3 with TRBJ2-2; D gene ambiguous. In germline, CDR1 is SGHTA, CDR2 FQGTGA. The CDR3 contains 14 residues. The V gene lost 0 bases and the J gene lost 11 bases, with 13 bases spanning the gap. CDR3 DNA sequence: TGTGCCAGCAGCTTAACCTCGCTAGGCGGAGAGCTGTTTTTT. This gives the protein CASSLTSLGGELFF.

V is TRBV7-3 and J is TRBJ1-1; D unresolved. CDR3 length: 15 amino acids. Germline loops: CDR1 SGHTA, CDR2 FQGTGA. Trimming took 1 base from V and 1 from J, leaving 10 bases between them. The CDR3 nucleotides are TGTGCCAGCAGCTTAAGTGGGCAGTCGAACACTGAAGCTTTCTTT. Protein product: CASSLSGQSNTEAFF.

This clonotype was seen a few times. J is TRBJ2-5 and V is TRBV30; 9 bases are a match to TRBD1. V lost 3 bases, J lost 1 base, and 6 bases stayed unmatched. Germline V lookup: CDR1 GTSNPN, CDR2 SVGIG (reference sequence). The CDR3 totals 15 residues. CDR3 protein: CAWSTDRGFQETQYF. CDR3 DNA: TGTGCCTGGAGCACGGACAGGGGCTTCCAAGAGACCCAGTACTTC.